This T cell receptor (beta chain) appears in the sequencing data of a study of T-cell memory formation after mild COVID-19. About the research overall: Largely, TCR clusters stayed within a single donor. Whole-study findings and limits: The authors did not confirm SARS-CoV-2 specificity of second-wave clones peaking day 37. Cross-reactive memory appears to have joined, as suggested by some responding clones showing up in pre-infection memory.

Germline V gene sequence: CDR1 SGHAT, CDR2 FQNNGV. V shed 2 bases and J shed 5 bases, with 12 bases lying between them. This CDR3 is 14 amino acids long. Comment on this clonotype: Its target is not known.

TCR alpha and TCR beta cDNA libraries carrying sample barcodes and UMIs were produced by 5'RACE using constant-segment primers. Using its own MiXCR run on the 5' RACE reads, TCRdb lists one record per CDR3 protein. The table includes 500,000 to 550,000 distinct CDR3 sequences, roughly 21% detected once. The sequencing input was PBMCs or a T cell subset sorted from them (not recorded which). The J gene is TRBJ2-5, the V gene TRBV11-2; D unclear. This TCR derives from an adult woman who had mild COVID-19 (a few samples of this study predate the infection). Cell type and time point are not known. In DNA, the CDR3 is TGTGCCAGCAGCTTATTTAGGGTTGGGGAGACCCAGTACTTC. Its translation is CASSLFRVGETQYF.